This TCR beta chain was found in a study of Graves' ophthalmopathy and Graves' hyperthyroidism. Germline V gives CDR1 SEHNR, CDR2 FQNEAQ (reference sequence). The germline V and J ends were trimmed by 2 bases and 9 bases, with 11 bases remaining between them. The CDR3 length is 13 residues. RNA served as the template for amplifying TCR beta CDR3 regions. The first round was an RT-PCR with HTBI primers, and the second round was a multiplex PCR. MiXCR, run by TCRdb on the multiplex PCR reads, gives a single entry per CDR3 protein. The table shows about 740,000 distinct CDR3 sequences, with 35% to 50% occurring only once.

The rearrangement uses TRBV7-9 and TRBJ1-5, with D unclear. The sequence derives from an adult man with Graves' ophthalmopathy. Input material: peripheral blood. Here the CDR3 reads CASSLYEGRPQHF. CDR3 in DNA: TGTGCCAGCAGCTTATATGAAGGGAGGCCCCAGCATTTT.